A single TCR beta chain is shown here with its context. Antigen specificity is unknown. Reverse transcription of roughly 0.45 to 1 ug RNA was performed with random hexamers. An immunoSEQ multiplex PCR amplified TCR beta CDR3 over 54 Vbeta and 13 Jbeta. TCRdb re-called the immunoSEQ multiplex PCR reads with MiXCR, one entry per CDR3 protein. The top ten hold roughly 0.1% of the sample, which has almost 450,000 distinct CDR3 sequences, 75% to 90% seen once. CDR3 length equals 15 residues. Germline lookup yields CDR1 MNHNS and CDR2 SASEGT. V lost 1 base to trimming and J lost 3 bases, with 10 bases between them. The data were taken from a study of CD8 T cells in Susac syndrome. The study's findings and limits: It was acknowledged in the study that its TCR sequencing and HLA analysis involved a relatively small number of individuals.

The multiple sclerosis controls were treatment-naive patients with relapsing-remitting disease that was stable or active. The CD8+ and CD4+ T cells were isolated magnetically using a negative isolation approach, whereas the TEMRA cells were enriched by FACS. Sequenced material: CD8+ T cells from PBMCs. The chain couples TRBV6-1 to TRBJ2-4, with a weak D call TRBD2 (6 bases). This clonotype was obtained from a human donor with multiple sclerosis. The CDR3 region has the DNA TGTGCCAGCAGTGAAGTAGAGGGACTCAAAAACATTCAGTACTTC. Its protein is CASSEVEGLKNIQYF.